This T cell receptor beta chain was profiled in a study of a mutant IDH1 vaccine in newly diagnosed glioma. This clone was observed a handful of times. As yet, its antigen is unknown. The table came from immunoSEQ multiplex PCR; TCRdb's copy has only in-frame clones and leaves some out. The sample yields about 67,000 clones, over 80% seen once. Specified time point: week 47, end of study. All doses held 300 ug of mutant IDH1 20-mer peptide, with topical imiquimod. The V gene lost 0 bases and the J gene lost 1 base, with 7 bases spanning the gap. The CDR3 is made up of 14 amino acids. Germline CDR1 reads SGHNT; CDR2 reads YYREEE (reference sequence).

Source: PBMCs, taken from a glioma patient whose treatment included an IDH1 peptide vaccine. This clonotype was obtained from a man aged 30 to 45 with glioma. This chain connects TRBV5-4 to TRBJ1-1, with D tentatively TRBD1 (5 bases). The CDR3 protein is CASSLVGENTEAFF. DNA of the CDR3: TGTGCCAGCAGCTTGGTAGGGGAGAACACTGAAGCTTTCTTT.